The 10 T cell receptor beta chains listed next were all sequenced from one sample in a study of shared T cell receptors in the human thymus (dated by TCRdb to about 2021). Receptor amplification or capture employed the immunoSEQ multiplex PCR assay. TCRdb mirrors the immuneACCESS table, restricted to in-frame sequences. Some clones are absent from its copies; in checked studies, under half trace to an unresolved V gene, and the reason for the others is unknown. Recorded for this sample are 640,000 or so clones; about 87% of them occurred a single time. Roughly 0.0086% of the sample is in the top ten clones. The same sample was also studied in work on human thymus T cells.

The sequencing sample was made of thymocytes. The origin of the receptors is a boy under two years old with a congenital heart defect. Donor details come from another sample of the same person, matched by shared clones.

The genes are TRBV27 and TRBJ2-5; TRBD2 matches 7 bases. Germline V gene sequence: CDR1 MNHEY, CDR2 SMNVEV (reference sequence). The V and J ends lost 4 bases and 4 bases, in that order; junction bases with no gene match: 3. CDR3 size: 13 residues. CDR3: CASSWAGVETQYF. CDR3 in DNA: TGTGCCAGCAGTTGGGCGGGGGTAGAGACCCAGTACTTC.

The chain links TRBV7-2 to TRBJ1-5; D may be TRBD1 (5 bases). CDR3 size: 15 residues. Looked up from germline, CDR1 is SGHTA and CDR2 is FQGNSA. Trimming removed 5 bases from V and 0 bases from J, with 11 bases in between. CDR3 region: CASSLTGDSNQPQHF. CDR3 sequence (DNA): TGTGCCAGCAGCCTTACAGGTGATAGCAATCAGCCCCAGCATTTT.

The chain carries TRBV29-1 and TRBJ1-3; no clear D gene. CDR1 SQVTM and CDR2 ANQGSEA come from the germline V gene. V was trimmed by 4 bases and J by 0 bases, leaving 10 bases between them. The CDR3 loop spans 14 amino acids. The CDR3 sequence is CSVAYSDSGNTIYF. In nucleotides, the CDR3 is TGCAGCGTTGCCTACAGTGACTCTGGAAACACCATATATTTT.

CDR3 in DNA: TGCGCCAGCAGCTTGAACAGGAGTTTTTCACCCCTCCACTTT. Its translation is CASSLNRSFSPLHF. This chain uses TRBV5-1 with TRBJ1-6; TRBD1 might be the D (5 bases). Trimming pared 1 base from V and 9 bases from J, leaving 11 bases between. The CDR3 is 14 residues long. CDR1 and CDR2 from the germline V gene are SGHRS and YFSETQ.

The chain combines TRBV19 with TRBJ2-5, with no clear D. Per the germline V gene, CDR1 is LNHDA and CDR2 is SQIVND (reference sequence). V was clipped by 5 bases and J by 2 bases, with 15 bases between them. This CDR3 is built from 15 residues. The CDR3 DNA is TGTGCCAGTAGTGACGACCCCGAGGAGCAAGAGACCCAGTACTTC. Amino acid sequence: CASSDDPEEQETQYF.

Turning to this clone: This same CDR3 is encoded by further DNA sequences in the sample. This chain links TRBV25-1 with TRBJ2-7; D not certain. Germline CDR1 reads MGHDK; CDR2 reads SYGVNS. V dropped 4 bases and J dropped 3 bases, with 10 bases sitting between them. CDR3 length: 13 amino acids. The CDR3 nucleotides read TGTGCCAGCAGTGGAGACCAGGTCTACGAGCAGTACTTC. Amino acids: CASSGDQVYEQYF.

The sample holds one count of this clone. The chain is built from TRBV9 and TRBJ2-3; 8 nucleotides match TRBD1. Germline trimming cut 8 bases from V and 3 bases from J; bases unmatched to any gene: 8. CDR3 length equals 14 residues. CDR1 and CDR2 (germline): SGDLS, YYNGEE. The CDR3, as DNA: TGTGCCAGAAAGGACAGGGAATTTACAGATACGCAGTATTTT. Amino acids: CARKDREFTDTQYF.

The V and J genes are TRBV5-1 and TRBJ2-3; no reliable D call. Trimming removed 1 base at V and 6 bases at J, with 12 bases between. The CDR3 runs 14 residues. Germline V lookup: CDR1 SGHRS, CDR2 YFSETQ. CDR3 sequence: CASSLLTPPDTQYF. CDR3 nucleotides: TGCGCCAGCAGCTTGTTGACACCCCCGGATACGCAGTATTTT.

The V call is TRBV4-1, the J call TRBJ1-2; D uncertain. CDR1 is MGHRA and CDR2 is YSYEKL in the germline V gene. V was trimmed by 0 bases and J by 0 bases, leaving 14 bases between them. This CDR3 spans 17 amino acids. The CDR3 protein is CASSQEKSDLANYGYTF. The CDR3 DNA follows: TGCGCCAGCAGCCAAGAAAAAAGTGATTTAGCTAACTATGGCTACACCTTC.

The genes are TRBV2 and TRBJ1-3; perhaps TRBD1 as D (6 bases). V shed 9 bases and J shed 2 bases, with 14 bases lying between them. CDR1 and CDR2 (germline): SNHLY, FYNNEI. The CDR3 loop spans 14 amino acids. The DNA of the CDR3 is TGTGCCAGAACTTCCAGGACAGCTGGAAACACCATATATTTT. It translates to CARTSRTAGNTIYF.